A selection of T cell receptor beta chains follows, all from one sample in a study of beta chain features in type 1 diabetes. The protocol was immunoSEQ multiplex PCR, while the TCRdb copy is restricted to in-frame clones and leaves out a portion. The sample lists a few hundred thousand clones, 25% to 30% seen once, with more than 3% in the top ten. The sequencing input was central memory CD4+ T cells from blood. These receptors were obtained from a man aged 25 to 40 in good health. CDR3s include the opening cysteine and the closing phenylalanine or tryptophan. The order of the fields is J gene, clone size, V gene, CDR3 length, D gene, CDR3 DNA, CDR3 protein. A D gene is named only where the DNA matches it firmly. The listing skips clone size in some rows; elsewhere it reads once, few, many or a size class.

j_gene: TRBJ1-2
abundance: NA
v_gene: TRBV2
len: 13
d_gene: NA
CDR3nt: TGTGCCAGCAGTGAAGACATTATAGGAGGCTACACCTTC
CDR3aa: CASSEDIIGGYTF

j_gene: TRBJ2-3
abundance: NA
v_gene: TRBV6-5
len: 14
d_gene: TRBD1
CDR3nt: TGTGCCAGCAGTCGGGACAGTAGCACAGATACGCAGTATTTT
CDR3aa: CASSRDSSTDTQYF

j_gene: TRBJ1-2
abundance: NA
v_gene: TRBV30
len: 16
d_gene: NA
CDR3nt: TGTGCCTGGAGTGTACAGAACGGCAGACCTAACTATGGCTACACCTTC
CDR3aa: CAWSVQNGRPNYGYTF

j_gene: TRBJ2-7
abundance: NA
v_gene: TRBV5-1
len: 15
d_gene: TRBD1
CDR3nt: TGCGCCAGCAGCTTGGACGGGACAGGCTACTACGAGCAGTACTTC
CDR3aa: CASSLDGTGYYEQYF

j_gene: TRBJ2-7
abundance: NA
v_gene: TRBV7-9
len: 15
d_gene: TRBD1
CDR3nt: TGTGCCAGCAGCATCCACCGACAGGGATGGGGCGAGCAGTACTTC
CDR3aa: CASSIHRQGWGEQYF

j_gene: TRBJ1-5
abundance: many
v_gene: TRBV4-3
len: 15
d_gene: NA
CDR3nt: TGCGCCAGCAGTCAGGACGGAAATAGCAATCAGCCCCAGCATTTT
CDR3aa: CASSQDGNSNQPQHF

j_gene: TRBJ2-3
abundance: NA
v_gene: TRBV7-2
len: 18
d_gene: TRBD2
CDR3nt: TGTGCCAGCAGCCCGGCCTTAGTAGCGGGGACCCGGGCTGGTACGCAGTATTTT
CDR3aa: CASSPALVAGTRAGTQYF

j_gene: TRBJ2-2
abundance: many
v_gene: TRBV19
len: 14
d_gene: NA
CDR3nt: TGTGCCAGTAGTATAATCAGTATGGCCGGGGAGCTGTTTTTT
CDR3aa: CASSIISMAGELFF

j_gene: TRBJ2-7
abundance: NA
v_gene: TRBV5-6
len: 13
d_gene: NA
CDR3nt: TGTGCCAGCAGTCAGGAAATACCCTACGAGCAGTACTTC
CDR3aa: CASSQEIPYEQYF

j_gene: TRBJ2-7
abundance: NA
v_gene: TRBV9
len: 13
d_gene: NA
CDR3nt: TGTGCCAGCAGCGTAGGGGTTTGGACAGAGCAGTACTTC
CDR3aa: CASSVGVWTEQYF

j_gene: TRBJ2-3
abundance: few
v_gene: TRBV7-2
len: 14
d_gene: NA
CDR3nt: TGTGCCAGCAGCTTTGCGACTGGCACAGATACGCAGTATTTT
CDR3aa: CASSFATGTDTQYF

j_gene: TRBJ2-5
abundance: few
v_gene: TRBV4-2
len: 15
d_gene: TRBD2
CDR3nt: TGTGCCAGCAGCCAGGCCCGGGGGGTTGGCGAGACCCAGTACTTC
CDR3aa: CASSQARGVGETQYF

j_gene: TRBJ2-7
abundance: NA
v_gene: TRBV5-1
len: 15
d_gene: TRBD1
CDR3nt: TGCGCCAGCAGCTCCCCGGGACAGGGGTTGGTAGAGCAGTACTTC
CDR3aa: CASSSPGQGLVEQYF

j_gene: TRBJ2-4
abundance: many
v_gene: TRBV29-1
len: 14
d_gene: NA
CDR3nt: TGCAGCGTTGGGGCCCGGGGTGCCAAAAACATTCAGTACTTC
CDR3aa: CSVGARGAKNIQYF

j_gene: TRBJ2-5
abundance: NA
v_gene: TRBV18
len: 13
d_gene: NA
CDR3nt: TGTGCCAGCACCACAGGTTTGCAAGAGACCCAGTACTTC
CDR3aa: CASTTGLQETQYF

j_gene: TRBJ1-1
abundance: NA
v_gene: TRBV29-1
len: 14
d_gene: NA
CDR3nt: TGCAGCGTTGATAAGGAGGTTTGGGGCACTGAAGCTTTCTTT
CDR3aa: CSVDKEVWGTEAFF

j_gene: TRBJ2-1
abundance: few
v_gene: TRBV30
len: 16
d_gene: NA
CDR3nt: TGTGCCTGGACAGTTCCCAGGGCAGATCGATACAATGAGCAGTTCTTC
CDR3aa: CAWTVPRADRYNEQFF

j_gene: TRBJ1-2
abundance: many
v_gene: TRBV2
len: 13
d_gene: NA
CDR3nt: TGTGCCAGCAAAGGAGAAACCTTCTATGGCTACACCTTC
CDR3aa: CASKGETFYGYTF

j_gene: TRBJ1-1
abundance: few
v_gene: TRBV4-1
len: 17
d_gene: TRBD1
CDR3nt: TGCGCCAGCAGCCGCGTTTACCTTACCACAGGGGGCACTGAAGCTTTCTTT
CDR3aa: CASSRVYLTTGGTEAFF

j_gene: TRBJ2-1
abundance: once
v_gene: TRBV5-4
len: 14
d_gene: TRBD1
CDR3nt: TGTGCCAGCAGCCCTACCGGGACAGGGCGTGAGCAGTTCTTC
CDR3aa: CASSPTGTGREQFF

j_gene: TRBJ1-5
abundance: NA
v_gene: TRBV19
len: 17
d_gene: TRBD1
CDR3nt: TGTGCCAGTAGTCCTCGGGACAGGGAGATCGGGAATCAGCCCCAGCATTTT
CDR3aa: CASSPRDREIGNQPQHF

j_gene: TRBJ1-1
abundance: few
v_gene: TRBV6-5
len: 14
d_gene: NA
CDR3nt: TGTGCCAGCAGCCCACTCAACCCGAACACTGAAGCTTTCTTT
CDR3aa: CASSPLNPNTEAFF

j_gene: TRBJ2-7
abundance: NA
v_gene: TRBV7-6
len: 14
d_gene: NA
CDR3nt: TGTGCCAGCAGCTTAGCAAGGTTAGGAGGCGAGCAGTACTTC
CDR3aa: CASSLARLGGEQYF

j_gene: TRBJ1-2
abundance: NA
v_gene: TRBV28
len: 14
d_gene: NA
CDR3nt: TGTGCCAGCAGTTTCGGAACCCCTGGCTATGGCTACACCTTC
CDR3aa: CASSFGTPGYGYTF

j_gene: TRBJ1-2
abundance: NA
v_gene: TRBV5-4
len: 16
d_gene: TRBD1
CDR3nt: TGTGCCAGCAGCCCCCCTCTGACAGGGCCAGGGGGTGCCCACACCTTC
CDR3aa: CASSPPLTGPGGAHTF

j_gene: TRBJ1-5
abundance: few
v_gene: TRBV19
len: 15
d_gene: TRBD1
CDR3nt: TGTGCCAGTAATCCACGGACAGGGATTGGTCAGCCCCAGCATTTT
CDR3aa: CASNPRTGIGQPQHF

j_gene: TRBJ1-2
abundance: NA
v_gene: TRBV6-6
len: 13
d_gene: TRBD1
CDR3nt: TGTGCCAGCAGGGATACAGGGGTTCAAGGCTACACCTTC
CDR3aa: CASRDTGVQGYTF

j_gene: TRBJ2-5
abundance: NA
v_gene: TRBV2
len: 14
d_gene: TRBD1
CDR3nt: TGTGCCAGCAAGGGGACAGTACTCCAAGAGACCCAGTACTTC
CDR3aa: CASKGTVLQETQYF

j_gene: TRBJ2-7
abundance: NA
v_gene: TRBV5-6
len: 13
d_gene: NA
CDR3nt: TGTGCCAGCAGCACCGGGACAACCTACGAGCAGTACTTC
CDR3aa: CASSTGTTYEQYF

j_gene: TRBJ2-5
abundance: once
v_gene: TRBV15
len: 15
d_gene: TRBD1
CDR3nt: TGTGCCACCTCCGGACTTTCGACAGGGAGAGAGACCCAGTACTTC
CDR3aa: CATSGLSTGRETQYF

j_gene: TRBJ1-1
abundance: few
v_gene: TRBV4-2
len: 15
d_gene: NA
CDR3nt: TGTGCCAGCAGCCCGGGTAGGAGCGTAGACACTGAAGCTTTCTTT
CDR3aa: CASSPGRSVDTEAFF

j_gene: TRBJ2-7
abundance: once
v_gene: TRBV7-2
len: 13
d_gene: NA
CDR3nt: TGTGCCAGTGCGTGGCAGGCAAGCTACGAGCAGTACTTC
CDR3aa: CASAWQASYEQYF

j_gene: TRBJ1-3
abundance: NA
v_gene: TRBV30
len: 13
d_gene: NA
CDR3nt: TGTGCCTGGAGCCGATTCTCTGGAAACACCATATATTTT
CDR3aa: CAWSRFSGNTIYF

j_gene: TRBJ2-7
abundance: few
v_gene: TRBV19
len: 15
d_gene: TRBD1
CDR3nt: TGTGCCAGTAGTATAAGCACAGGGGGCGAGTACGAGCAGTACTTC
CDR3aa: CASSISTGGEYEQYF

j_gene: TRBJ1-1
abundance: NA
v_gene: TRBV20-1
len: 11
d_gene: NA
CDR3nt: TGCAGTGCAGAACCGAACACTGAAGCTTTCTTT
CDR3aa: CSAEPNTEAFF

j_gene: TRBJ2-3
abundance: NA
v_gene: TRBV6-5
len: 15
d_gene: TRBD1
CDR3nt: TGTGCCAGCAGGGACAGGGGGCATAGGACAGATACGCAGTATTTT
CDR3aa: CASRDRGHRTDTQYF

j_gene: TRBJ1-2
abundance: NA
v_gene: TRBV5-6
len: 14
d_gene: NA
CDR3nt: TGTGCCAGCAGCTTGGCCGGCAGAAACTATGGCTACACCTTC
CDR3aa: CASSLAGRNYGYTF

j_gene: TRBJ2-7
abundance: NA
v_gene: TRBV28
len: 13
d_gene: TRBD1
CDR3nt: TGTGCCAGCAAAGACAGGGGGTTCGCCGAGCAGTACTTC
CDR3aa: CASKDRGFAEQYF

j_gene: TRBJ2-6
abundance: few
v_gene: TRBV14
len: 18
d_gene: TRBD1
CDR3nt: TGTGCCAGCAGCCATTTTTCCGGGACAGGGGCGGGGGCCAACGTCCTGACTTTC
CDR3aa: CASSHFSGTGAGANVLTF

j_gene: TRBJ2-1
abundance: few
v_gene: TRBV4-1
len: 16
d_gene: TRBD2
CDR3nt: TGCGCCAGCAGCCAAGTCGGACTAGCGCTTCACAATGAGCAGTTCTTC
CDR3aa: CASSQVGLALHNEQFF

j_gene: TRBJ2-3
abundance: NA
v_gene: TRBV15
len: 17
d_gene: NA
CDR3nt: TGTGCCACCAGCAGAGATCGACGAGCGGAGAGCACAGATACGCAGTATTTT
CDR3aa: CATSRDRRAESTDTQYF

j_gene: TRBJ1-3
abundance: NA
v_gene: TRBV6-6
len: 16
d_gene: TRBD1
CDR3nt: TGTGCCAGCAGTTCCCCGGGACAGGGCAGCGGAAACACCATATATTTT
CDR3aa: CASSSPGQGSGNTIYF

j_gene: TRBJ1-1
abundance: few
v_gene: TRBV27
len: 13
d_gene: NA
CDR3nt: TGTGCCAGCAGTTTAGGGGGTAACGGTGAAGCTTTCTTT
CDR3aa: CASSLGGNGEAFF

j_gene: TRBJ2-2
abundance: NA
v_gene: TRBV28
len: 15
d_gene: NA
CDR3nt: TGTGCCAGCGCTACCCTGGGACCGCCCACCGGGGAGCTGTTTTTT
CDR3aa: CASATLGPPTGELFF